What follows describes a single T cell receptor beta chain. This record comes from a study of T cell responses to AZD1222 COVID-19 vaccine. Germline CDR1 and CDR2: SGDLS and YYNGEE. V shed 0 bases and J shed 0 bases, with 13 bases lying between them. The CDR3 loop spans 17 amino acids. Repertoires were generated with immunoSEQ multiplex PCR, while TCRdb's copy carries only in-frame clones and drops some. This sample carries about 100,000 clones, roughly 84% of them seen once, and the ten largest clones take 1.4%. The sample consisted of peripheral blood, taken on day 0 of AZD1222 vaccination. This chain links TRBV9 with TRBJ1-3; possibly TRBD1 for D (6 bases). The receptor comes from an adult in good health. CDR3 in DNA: TGTGCCAGCAGCGTAGAGACAGGAGGAAGCTCTGGAAACACCATATATTTT. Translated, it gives CASSVETGGSSGNTIYF.